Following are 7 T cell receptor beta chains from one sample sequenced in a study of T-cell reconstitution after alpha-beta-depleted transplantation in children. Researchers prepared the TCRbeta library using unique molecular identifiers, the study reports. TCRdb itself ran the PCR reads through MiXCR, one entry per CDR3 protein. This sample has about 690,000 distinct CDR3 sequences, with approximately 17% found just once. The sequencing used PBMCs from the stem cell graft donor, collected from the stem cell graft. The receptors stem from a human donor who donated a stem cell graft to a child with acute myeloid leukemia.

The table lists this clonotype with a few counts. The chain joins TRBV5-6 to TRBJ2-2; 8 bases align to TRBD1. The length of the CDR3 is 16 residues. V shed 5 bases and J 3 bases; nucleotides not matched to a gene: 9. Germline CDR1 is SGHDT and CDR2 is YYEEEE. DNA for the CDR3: TGTGCCAGCAGTTCACCGGGACAGGTCTACACCGGGGAGCTGTTTTTT. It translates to CASSSPGQVYTGELFF.

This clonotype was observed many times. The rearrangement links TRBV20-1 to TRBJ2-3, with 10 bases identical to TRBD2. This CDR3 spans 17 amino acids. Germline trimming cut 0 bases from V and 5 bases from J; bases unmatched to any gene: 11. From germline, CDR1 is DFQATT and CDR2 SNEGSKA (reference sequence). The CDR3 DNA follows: TGCAGTGCTAGAGATCTGGGAGCGGGGGGGCCGAAAGATACGCAGTATTTT. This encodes CSARDLGAGGPKDTQYF.

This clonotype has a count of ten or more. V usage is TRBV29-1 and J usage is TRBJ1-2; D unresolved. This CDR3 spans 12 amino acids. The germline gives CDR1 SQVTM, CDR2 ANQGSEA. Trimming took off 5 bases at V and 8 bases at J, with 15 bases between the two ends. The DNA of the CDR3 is TGCAGCGTTCGTCCTATCCCCGGGGGCTACACCTTC. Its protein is CSVRPIPGGYTF.

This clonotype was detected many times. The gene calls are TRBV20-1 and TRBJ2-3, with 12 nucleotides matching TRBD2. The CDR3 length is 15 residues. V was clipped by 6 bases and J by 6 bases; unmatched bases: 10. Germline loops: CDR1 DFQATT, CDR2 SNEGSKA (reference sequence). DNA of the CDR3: TGCAGTGCCAAGACTAGCGGGGGCCGTAGCGATACGCAGTATTTT. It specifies CSAKTSGGRSDTQYF.

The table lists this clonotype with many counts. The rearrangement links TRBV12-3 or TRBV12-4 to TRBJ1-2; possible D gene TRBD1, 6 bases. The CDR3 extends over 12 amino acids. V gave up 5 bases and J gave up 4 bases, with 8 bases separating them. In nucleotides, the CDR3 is TGTGCCAGCAGTCAACAGGGCTATGGCTACACCTTC. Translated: CASSQQGYGYTF.

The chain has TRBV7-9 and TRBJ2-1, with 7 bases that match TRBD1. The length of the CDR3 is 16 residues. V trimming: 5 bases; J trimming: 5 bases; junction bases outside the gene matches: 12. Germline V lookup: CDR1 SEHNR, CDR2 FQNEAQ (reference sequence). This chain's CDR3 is CASSRPGQKSNNEQFF. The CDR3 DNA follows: TGTGCCAGCAGCAGACCGGGACAGAAGTCAAACAATGAGCAGTTCTTC.

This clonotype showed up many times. For the CDR3, the DNA is TGCAGCGTTGTAGGGACAGAATATTACGAGCAGTACTTC. It codes for CSVVGTEYYEQYF. The V call is TRBV29-1, the J call TRBJ2-7; TRBD1 matches 7 bases. The CDR3 consists of 13 residues. In germline, CDR1 is SQVTM, CDR2 ANQGSEA. V shed 4 bases, J shed 4 bases, and the junction held 7 bases outside the gene matches.